A single sample gave rise to the 3 T cell receptor beta chains below, sequenced in a study of blood T cell repertoires in COVID-19. Clones were read by immunoSEQ multiplex PCR, and TCRdb kept only the in-frame ones, dropping some. In the table there are about 260,000 clones, 85% to 90% of which are singletons. Sequencing was carried out using peripheral blood. The receptors were sampled from a woman aged 40-49 years who had recovered from COVID-19.

The chain couples TRBV27 to TRBJ1-5; D uncertain. The V end was cut by 2 bases, the J end by 3 bases, with 8 bases between. The CDR3 contains 14 residues. Germline CDR1 is MNHEY and CDR2 is SMNVEV (reference sequence). CDR3 region: CASSLDGVNQPQHF. CDR3 nucleotides: TGTGCCAGCAGTTTAGACGGGGTCAATCAGCCCCAGCATTTT.

The chain is built from TRBV9 and TRBJ2-1; D perhaps matches TRBD1 (6 bases). V was trimmed by 0 bases and J by 7 bases, leaving 11 bases between them. CDR1 and CDR2 from the germline V gene are SGDLS and YYNGEE. The CDR3 is made up of 14 amino acids. The CDR3 DNA reads as TGTGCCAGCAGCGTAGTTGGACAGCAGAATGAGCAGTTCTTC. Encoded protein: CASSVVGQQNEQFF.

The rearrangement links TRBV6-5 to TRBJ2-5; D is undetermined. V dropped 2 bases and J dropped 5 bases, with 9 bases sitting between them. Germline V lookup: CDR1 MNHEY, CDR2 SVGAGI. CDR3 length: 13 amino acids. As DNA, the CDR3 is TGTGCCAGCAGTTACGGCGGCTACGAGACCCAGTACTTC. Its protein product is CASSYGGYETQYF.